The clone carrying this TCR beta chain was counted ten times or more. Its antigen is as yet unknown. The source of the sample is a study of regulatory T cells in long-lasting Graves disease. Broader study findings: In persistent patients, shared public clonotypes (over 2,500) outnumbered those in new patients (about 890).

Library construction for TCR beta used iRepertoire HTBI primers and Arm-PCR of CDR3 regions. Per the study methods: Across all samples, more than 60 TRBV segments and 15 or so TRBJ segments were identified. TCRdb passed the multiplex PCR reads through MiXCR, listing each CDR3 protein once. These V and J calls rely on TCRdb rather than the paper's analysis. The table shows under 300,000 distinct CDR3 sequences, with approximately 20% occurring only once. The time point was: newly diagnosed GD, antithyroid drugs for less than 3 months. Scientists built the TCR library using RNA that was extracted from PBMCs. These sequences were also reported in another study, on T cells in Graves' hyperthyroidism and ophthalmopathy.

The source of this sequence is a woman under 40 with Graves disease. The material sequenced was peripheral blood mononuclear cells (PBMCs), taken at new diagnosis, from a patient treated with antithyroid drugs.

DNA of the CDR3: TGTGCCAGCAGTAGGGACAGGCTCAGTACGGTTGGCTACACCTTC. Amino acids: CASSRDRLSTVGYTF. V gene TRBV7-9 combines with J gene TRBJ1-2; 8 bases are shared with TRBD1. V was clipped by 6 bases and J by 7 bases; unmatched bases: 13. The CDR3 spans 15 residues. CDR1 and CDR2 (germline): SEHNR, FQNEAQ (reference sequence).